This TCR beta chain was captured by sequencing in a study of cytomegalovirus exposure and HLA in healthy donors. General observations from the study: Another analysis was done later, and it associated approximately 18,000 TCR beta sequences with HLA alleles at 0.05 false discovery rate. It has been reported that TCR beta sequences accurately predicted the HLA-A and HLA-B alleles of most subjects.

The germline V gene has CDR1 ENHRY and CDR2 SYGVKD. CDR3 size: 14 residues. Trimming took off 0 bases at V and 1 base at J, with 7 bases between the two ends. Of note for this clone: What it binds is unknown.

The PCR had 60 Vbeta and 13 Jbeta primers. Produced via immunoSEQ multiplex PCR; TCRdb's table is partial and in-frame only. This sample has over 100,000 clones; roughly 80% occur once, and the top ten carry under 2%. The receptor's source is a woman between 40 and 50 years old in good health and CMV-seronegative. The sample taken for sequencing was PBMCs. This sequence joins TRBV10-3 and TRBJ2-7, with D perhaps matching TRBD1 (6 bases). CDR3 coding DNA: TGTGCCATCAGTGAGTCGACAGGTTCCTACGAGCAGTACTTC. Its protein product is CAISESTGSYEQYF.